Listed here are 6 T cell receptor beta chains from one sample, sequenced in a study of blood T cell repertoires in COVID-19. The method was immunoSEQ multiplex PCR; TCRdb's version includes in-frame clones alone and lacks a portion of them. The sample has some 89,000 clones, roughly 80% seen once. The source material was peripheral blood. Receptor source: a man aged 60 to 69 with acute or convalescent COVID-19.

In this sample, this clone turned up once. The chain links TRBV11-3 to TRBJ2-2, with 7 bases identical to TRBD2. V lost 1 base, J lost 4 bases, and 9 bases stayed unmatched. Germline CDR1 is SGHNT and CDR2 is YENEEA. The CDR3 is 17 amino acids. The CDR3 DNA sequence: TGTGCCAGCAGCTTAGCCCGACCCCGCGGGGGCACCGGGGAGCTGTTTTTT. Amino acid sequence: CASSLARPRGGTGELFF.

This clone was recorded once. This chain uses TRBV5-8 with TRBJ1-3; D perhaps matches TRBD1 (6 bases). Germline CDR1 is SGHTS and CDR2 is YDEGEE. This CDR3 region has 18 residues. V gave up 1 base and J gave up 0 bases, with 17 bases separating them. The CDR3 DNA reads as TGTGCCAGCAGCTTGCTACAGGGTAGAGTTCACTCTGGAAACACCATATATTTT. Translated, it gives CASSLLQGRVHSGNTIYF.

The chain has TRBV2 and TRBJ2-2; 7 nucleotides line up with TRBD1. Trimming at V came to 3 bases and at J to 0 bases, leaving 4 bases not matched to a gene. CDR1 SNHLY and CDR2 FYNNEI come from the germline V gene. This CDR3 comprises 16 residues. The CDR3: CASSDRDRPNTGELFF. In nucleotides, the CDR3 is TGTGCCAGCAGTGACCGGGACAGACCGAACACCGGGGAGCTGTTTTTT.

This clone was recorded once. The gene calls are TRBV10-3 and TRBJ2-3, with D hard to call. CDR3 length equals 14 residues. V gave up 6 bases and J gave up 3 bases, with 13 bases separating them. The V gene's germline CDR1 is ENHRY and CDR2 SYGVKD. The CDR3 is CAISPTRPTDTQYF. The DNA for the CDR3 is TGTGCCATCAGCCCGACTCGGCCAACAGATACGCAGTATTTT.

The chain combines TRBV11-3 with TRBJ2-7, with a tentative D call TRBD1 (6 bases). CDR1 and CDR2 (germline): SGHNT, YENEEA. V lost 4 bases and J lost 3, with 22 bases in between. CDR3 length: 17 amino acids. CDR3 coding DNA: TGTGCCAGCAGCTCCTACTCCGGGACAAATTACCGCTACGAGCAGTACTTC. Protein: CASSSYSGTNYRYEQYF. The full variable domain, its missing parts supplied by reference TRBV11-3 and TRBJ2-7, is EAGVVQSPRYKIIEKKQPVAFWCNPISGHNTLYWYLQNLGQGPELLIRYENEEAVDDSQLPKDRFSAERLKGVDSTLKIQPAELGDSAVYLCASSSYSGTNYRYEQYFGPGTRLTVT.

The rearrangement uses TRBV4-1 and TRBJ2-2; 7 nucleotides align to TRBD1. There are 15 residues in the CDR3. Germline CDR1 is MGHRA and CDR2 is YSYEKL. J gave up 4 bases and V 7 bases, and 9 bases lay outside the gene matches. CDR3 region: CASTYEQGLTGELFF. For the CDR3, the DNA is TGCGCCAGCACCTACGAACAGGGGCTCACCGGGGAGCTGTTTTTT.